The source of this T cell receptor (beta chain) is a study of control samples from healthy donors and cancer patients. Sequencing used immunoSEQ multiplex PCR; TCRdb keeps in-frame clones, though not all of them. The data show about 67,000 clones, about 90% seen once. From germline, CDR1 is LGHDT and CDR2 YNNKEL (reference sequence). V dropped 2 bases and J dropped 10 bases, with 15 bases sitting between them. There are 14 residues in the CDR3. The rearrangement joins TRBV3-1 (or the pseudogene TRBV3-2) to TRBJ2-1, with D perhaps TRBD1 or TRBD2 (5 bases each). The sequenced material came from PBMCs. This receptor was taken from a woman aged 45-65 years with head and neck cancer. The CDR3 loop is CASSQNREGREQFF. For the CDR3, the DNA is TGTGCCAGCAGCCAAAATCGCGAGGGGCGGGAGCAGTTCTTC.